Presented here are 30 T cell receptor beta chains from one specimen sequenced in a study of T cells in women clearing cervical HPV infection. Data came from immunoSEQ multiplex PCR; TCRdb stores just in-frame clones and leaves some out. The sample's table shows roughly 22,000 clones. Sequencing was performed on blood buffy coat. All receptors come from a woman between 18 and 69 years old with a cervical HPV16 infection that either progressed to CIN3+ or cleared (not recorded which).

About this clone itself: The read finishes 3 residues shy of the CDR3 end, and the germline J gene is used to complete it. The rearrangement uses TRBV11-2 and TRBJ2-1; 9 bases line up with TRBD1. Losses at the gene ends were 6 bases for V and 8 bases for J; bases not matched to a gene: 5. Germline values: CDR1 SGHAT, CDR2 FQNNGV. The CDR3 consists of 13 residues. This chain's CDR3 is CASSRDRDDEQFF. Partial CDR3 DNA: TGTGCCAGCAGTCGGGACAGGGACGATGAG.

Of note for this clone: With the read ending 3 residues before the CDR3 end, the germline J gene is used to fill in that end. V is TRBV19 and J is TRBJ2-7; TRBD1 matches 8 bases. The CDR3 has 13 residues. Germline CDR1 and CDR2: LNHDA and SQIVND (reference sequence). Trimming removed 5 bases from V and 6 bases from J; junction bases left unmatched: 6. The CDR3 reads CASSSGQDGEQYF. The sequenced CDR3 bases are TGTGCCAGTAGTTCGGGACAGGACGGCGAG.

About this clone: The observed sequence ends 3 residues before the CDR3 terminus, with the missing tail filled in from the germline J gene. The chain has TRBV2 and TRBJ1-2, with a tentative D call TRBD1 (6 bases). The CDR3 is 12 residues long. The V gene's germline CDR1 is SNHLY and CDR2 FYNNEI. The sequenced CDR3 bases are TGTGCCAGCAGTGGGACAGTAGGCGGC. This sequence encodes CASSGTVGG. The whole CDR3 protein reads CASSGTVGGYTF. Supplemented by reference TRBV2 and TRBJ1-2, the full variable domain reads EPEVTQTPSHQVTQMGQEVILRCVPISNHLYFYWYRQILGQKVEFLVSFYNNEISEKSEIFDDQFSVERPDGSNFTLKIRSTKLEDSAMYFCASSGTVGGYTFGSGTRLTVV.

As to this clone: The read falls 3 residues short of the CDR3 end, and the missing part is taken from the germline J gene. The genes are TRBV30 and TRBJ2-1; D is unresolved. V dropped 4 bases and J dropped 7 bases, with 17 bases sitting between them. Germline CDR1 GTSNPN, CDR2 SVGIG (reference sequence). The CDR3 is 14 residues long. The CDR3: CAWNSRLAWNEQFF. The DNA read from the CDR3 is TGTGCCTGGAATAGCCGCTTGGCATGGAATGAG.

About this clone: The read ends 3 residues early relative to the CDR3; the germline J gene fills the gap. This chain links TRBV6-1 with TRBJ1-2; D ambiguous. Trimming stripped 2 bases from V and 6 bases from J, with 16 bases between. The CDR3 totals 15 residues. CDR1 is MNHNS, CDR2 SASEGT, per germline. The sequenced CDR3 bases are TGTGCCAGCAGTGAAAGTTCGGGCCGCGGGCATGGC. It is translated as CASSESSGRGHG. The entire CDR3 is CASSESSGRGHGYTF.

As regards this clone: The CDR3 extends 3 residues past the end of the read, so its final part is completed from the germline J gene. This chain links TRBV5-6 with TRBJ2-3; a weak D match, TRBD1 (5 bases). The V and J ends lost 6 bases and 4 bases respectively, with 15 bases between them. The CDR3 is 14 residues long. Germline-derived CDR1 and CDR2 are SGHDT and YYEEEE. The CDR3 region is CASNTIGDSDTQYF. The sequenced CDR3 bases are TGTGCCAGCAATACTATAGGGGATTCAGATACG. The full variable domain, completed using reference TRBV5-6 and TRBJ2-3, is DAGVTQSPTHLIKTRGQQVTLRCSPKSGHDTVSWYQQALGQGPQFIFQYYEEEERQRGNFPDRFSGHQFPNYSSELNVNALLLGDSALYLCASNTIGDSDTQYFGPGTRLTVL.

In regard to this clone: The read terminates 3 residues before the CDR3 end, so the remaining end is supplied by the germline J gene. The chain employs TRBV6-1 and TRBJ1-4; 7 bases match TRBD1. The germline gives CDR1 MNHNS, CDR2 SASEGT. With V trimmed by 1 base and J by 3 bases, 5 bases remained unmatched. This CDR3 is built from 16 residues. The covered CDR3 bases are TGTGCCAGCAGTGAAGGGACAGGATTATCTAATGAAAAA. Protein sequence: CASSEGTGLSNEK. The CDR3, in full, reads CASSEGTGLSNEKLFF.

Comments on this clone: The read halts 3 residues ahead of the CDR3 end, with the missing end drawn from the germline J gene. The chain employs TRBV29-1 and TRBJ1-1; 7 bases are shared with TRBD1. The CDR3 loop spans 14 amino acids. Trimming removed 6 bases from V and 0 bases from J; junction bases left unmatched: 7. CDR1 is SQVTM and CDR2 is ANQGSEA in the germline V gene. The DNA read from the CDR3 is TGCAGCGTATACAGGGGAGGGGTGAACACTGAA. Amino acid sequence: CSVYRGGVNTE. The whole CDR3 reads CSVYRGGVNTEAFF.

Note on this clone: The sequence runs out 3 residues before the end of the CDR3; the remainder is reconstructed from the germline J gene. The genes are TRBV20-1 and TRBJ2-5, with 9 bases identical to TRBD2. The junction had 6 bases not matched to a gene; V was cut back by 3 bases and J by 4 bases. The germline V gene encodes CDR1 DFQATT and CDR2 SNEGSKA (reference sequence). The CDR3 contains 14 residues. CDR3 in amino acids: CSASSLAGRETQYF. Partial CDR3 DNA: TGCAGTGCTAGTAGCCTAGCGGGACGAGAGACC.

With respect to this clone: The read gets to within 3 residues of the CDR3 end, and the germline J gene fills in the rest. The chain has TRBV5-1 and TRBJ2-1; 14 bases map to TRBD2. With V trimmed by 3 bases and J by 6 bases, 2 bases remained unmatched. Looked up from germline, CDR1 is SGHRS and CDR2 is YFSETQ. The CDR3 length is 15 residues. Incomplete CDR3 DNA: TGCGCCAGCAGCTGGACTAGCGGGAGGATCAATGAG. Protein: CASSWTSGRINE. The whole CDR3 sequence reads CASSWTSGRINEQFF.

Details on this clone: The read halts 3 residues ahead of the CDR3 end, with the missing end drawn from the germline J gene. The rearrangement joins TRBV5-5 to TRBJ1-2, with D perhaps matching TRBD1 (6 bases). Germline V lookup: CDR1 SGHKS, CDR2 YYEKEE (reference sequence). Trimming removed 3 bases from V and 0 bases from J, with 9 bases in between. CDR3 length: 14 residues. CDR3 protein: CASSSRTANYGYTF. The covered CDR3 bases are TGTGCCAGCAGCTCCCGGACAGCTAACTATGGC. Supplemented by reference TRBV5-5 and TRBJ1-2, the full variable domain reads DAGVTQSPTHLIKTRGQQVTLRCSPISGHKSVSWYQQVLGQGPQFIFQYYEKEERGRGNFPDRFSARQFPNYSSELNVNALLLGDSALYLCASSSRTANYGYTFGSGTRLTVV.

About this clone: Sequencing ends 3 residues short of the CDR3 end; the germline J gene provides the rest. This rearrangement joins TRBV7-3 to TRBJ1-2, with D uncertain. V dropped 5 bases and J dropped 6 bases, with 16 bases sitting between them. CDR1 SGHTA and CDR2 FQGTGA come from the germline V gene. CDR3 length equals 14 residues. The CDR3 is CASSRNVGFHGYTF. Incomplete CDR3 DNA: TGTGCCAGCAGCCGGAACGTAGGGTTCCATGGC.

A remark on this clone: The read terminates 3 residues ahead of where the CDR3 ends, so the germline J gene completes it. V usage is TRBV12-3 or TRBV12-4 and J usage is TRBJ2-7, with D possibly TRBD1 on 6 matching bases. V was trimmed by 0 bases and J by 3 bases, leaving 9 bases between them. This CDR3 is built from 14 residues. Incomplete CDR3 DNA: TGTGCCAGCAGTTTAGCGAGGGACAACTACGAG. The encoded protein is CASSLARDNYE. The complete CDR3 sequence is CASSLARDNYEQYF.

In the case of this clone: The CDR3 goes on 3 residues after the read ends, and that part is filled in from the germline J gene. V and J are TRBV4-1 and TRBJ2-3; D possibly uses TRBD1 or TRBD2 (7 bases each). The CDR3 totals 18 residues. CDR1 MGHRA and CDR2 YSYEKL come from the germline V gene. V was clipped by 0 bases and J by 0 bases, with 16 bases between them. The sequenced part of the CDR3 DNA is TGCGCCAGCAGCCAAGAAGGGGGCGGGAGCGCCAGCACAGATACG. Translated, it gives CASSQEGGGSASTDT. The entire CDR3 reads CASSQEGGGSASTDTQYF.

About this clone itself: The read falls 3 residues short of the CDR3 end, and the missing part is taken from the germline J gene. The gene calls are TRBV18 and TRBJ1-5; a possible D gene is TRBD1 (6 bases). Germline V CDR1 and CDR2: KGHSH, LQKENI. Deletions cut 1 base from V and 5 bases from J, with 12 bases between. CDR3 length: 15 amino acids. The CDR3: CASSPLSGVDQPQHF. CDR3 DNA (partial): TGTGCCAGCTCACCACTCTCAGGGGTCGATCAGCCC. The whole variable domain, remainder taken from reference TRBV18 and TRBJ1-5, is NAGVMQNPRHLVRRRGQEARLRCSPMKGHSHVYWYRQLPEEGLKFMVYLQKENIIDESGMPKERFSAEFPKEGPSILRIQQVVRGDSAAYFCASSPLSGVDQPQHFGDGTRLSIL.

A note on this clone: The CDR3 end falls 3 residues outside the read, so it is completed with the germline J gene. The chain links TRBV6-2 or TRBV6-3 to TRBJ2-1, with 8 bases lining up with TRBD1. The CDR3 contains 15 residues. Germline CDR1 is MNHEY and CDR2 is SVGEGT. The J segment lost 4 bases and the V segment lost 4 bases, leaving 6 bases of the junction unmatched. CDR3 DNA (partial): TGTGCCAGCAGTTTTGACAGGGGAGCGTACAATGAG. Amino acid sequence: CASSFDRGAYNE. The whole CDR3 reads CASSFDRGAYNEQFF.

Details on this clone: The sequence runs out 3 residues before the end of the CDR3; the remainder is reconstructed from the germline J gene. The rearrangement joins TRBV2 to TRBJ2-3; D unresolved. Trimming pared 2 bases from V and 3 bases from J, leaving 18 bases between. This CDR3 contains 17 residues. Germline loops: CDR1 SNHLY, CDR2 FYNNEI. CDR3 region: CASSESPKGQGTDTQYF. The sequenced part of the CDR3 DNA is TGTGCCAGCAGTGAATCCCCCAAAGGGCAAGGAACAGATACG.

Turning to this clone: The sequence runs out 3 residues before the end of the CDR3; the remainder is reconstructed from the germline J gene. The gene calls are TRBV6-2 or TRBV6-3 and TRBJ2-3; possible D gene TRBD1, 5 bases. This CDR3 is 13 amino acids long. The V gene lost 6 bases and the J gene lost 1 base, with 8 bases spanning the gap. Per the germline V gene, CDR1 is MNHEY and CDR2 is SVGEGT. The covered CDR3 bases are TGTGCCAGCAGGGAACAGGGCACAGATACG. It is translated as CASREQGTDT. The complete CDR3 sequence is CASREQGTDTQYF.

With respect to this clone: The read ends 3 residues early relative to the CDR3; the germline J gene fills the gap. The chain combines TRBV19 with TRBJ2-4; 7 bases are shared with TRBD1. With V trimmed by 6 bases and J by 6 bases, 17 bases remained unmatched. Germline-derived CDR1 and CDR2 are LNHDA and SQIVND (reference sequence). The CDR3 sequence is 17 residues long. CDR3 region: CASSLQGNGVKGNIQYF. The DNA read from the CDR3 is TGTGCCAGTAGCCTACAGGGGAATGGGGTTAAAGGAAACATT.

A note on this clone: Read data end 3 residues before the CDR3 end; the end is taken from the germline J gene. This sequence joins TRBV15 and TRBJ1-2, with 8 bases lining up with TRBD1. Germline CDR1 reads LNHNV; CDR2 reads YYDKDF (reference sequence). This CDR3 region has 13 residues. The CDR3 loop reads CATSRSTGEGYTF. CDR3 bases read: TGTGCCACCAGCAGATCGACAGGGGAAGGC.

With regard to this clone: Sequencing ends 3 residues short of the CDR3 end; the germline J gene provides the rest. The V and J genes are TRBV6-2 or TRBV6-3 and TRBJ2-2, with a weak D call TRBD2 (5 bases). Trimming pared 5 bases from V and 3 bases from J, leaving 10 bases between. This CDR3 spans 14 amino acids. CDR1 is MNHEY and CDR2 is SVGEGT in the germline V gene. Incomplete CDR3 DNA: TGTGCCAGCAGTCAGGACTTCTACACCGGGGAG. This sequence encodes CASSQDFYTGE. The full CDR3 sequence reads CASSQDFYTGELFF.

Comments on this clone: The read is 3 residues too short to cover the CDR3 end, so that end is filled in from the germline J gene. The J gene is TRBJ2-5, the V gene TRBV29-1, with a possible D match to TRBD2 (6 bases). The V end lost 7 bases, the J end lost 7 bases, and 19 bases lay between the germline ends. Germline CDR1 and CDR2: SQVTM and ANQGSEA. The CDR3 runs 13 residues. CDR3 DNA (partial): TGCAGCGGGGGGAACGGGGCGCGGGGGACC. It translates to CSGGNGARGT. In full, the CDR3 is CSGGNGARGTQYF.

To note about this clone: The read terminates 3 residues ahead of where the CDR3 ends, so the germline J gene completes it. The genes are TRBV13 and TRBJ2-6, with TRBD1 matching over 7 bases. The trim removed 5 bases at V and 2 bases at J, leaving 21 bases unmatched. CDR1 and CDR2 (germline): PRHDT, FYEKMQ (reference sequence). This CDR3 has 21 residues. CDR3: CASSSYGQEERSAAGANVLTF. The covered CDR3 bases are TGTGCCAGCAGCAGTTACGGACAGGAAGAGCGAAGTGCTGCTGGGGCCAACGTC. The full variable domain, rest sourced from reference TRBV13 and TRBJ2-6, is AAGVIQSPRHLIKEKRETATLKCYPIPRHDTVYWYQQGPGQDPQFLISFYEKMQSDKGSIPDRFSAQQFSDYHSELNMSSLELGDSALYFCASSSYGQEERSAAGANVLTFGAGSRLTVL.

The covered CDR3 bases are TGTGCCAGCAGCTGGACAGCCAACACTGAA. The encoded protein is CASSWTANTE. The whole CDR3 region reads CASSWTANTEAFF. The chain uses TRBV7-2 and TRBJ1-1, with D possibly TRBD1 on 6 matching bases. The CDR3 extends 3 residues past the end of the read, so its final part is completed from the germline J gene. CDR1 and CDR2 (germline): SGHTA, FQGNSA. This CDR3 has 13 residues. V shed 4 bases and J shed 2 bases, with 8 bases lying between them.

Comment on this clone: The CDR3 end is not reached by the read, which stops 3 residues before it; the germline J gene fills it in. V and J are TRBV10-1 and TRBJ1-2; weak D call: TRBD1 (6 bases). Germline CDR1 is WNHNN and CDR2 is SYGVQD (reference sequence). The CDR3 is 14 amino acids. Trimming left V 8 bases short and J 5 bases short, with 18 bases between. The CDR3 sequence: CASEIQGRKYGYTF. CDR3 DNA (partial): TGCGCCAGCGAGATACAGGGTCGGAAGTATGGC.

Regarding this clone: The CDR3 end is not reached by the read, which stops 3 residues before it; the germline J gene fills it in. V usage is TRBV6-2 or TRBV6-3 and J usage is TRBJ2-1, with TRBD1 matching 8 bases. This CDR3 has 14 amino acids. CDR1 and CDR2 from the germline V gene are MNHEY and SVGEGT. V shed 7 bases and J 9 bases; nucleotides not matched to a gene: 11. This chain's CDR3 is CASTETGEWGEQFF. The sequenced CDR3 bases are TGTGCCAGCACCGAGACAGGGGAGTGGGGTGAG.

The CDR3 spells CSAHAGLGVEDQPQHF. CDR3 DNA, as far as it was read: TGCAGTGCTCACGCAGGCCTTGGAGTAGAAGATCAGCCC. The chain links TRBV20-1 to TRBJ1-5; D remains unclear. The DNA ends 3 residues before the CDR3 does, and the rest of the CDR3 is filled in from the germline J gene. V was clipped by 5 bases and J by 5 bases, with 22 bases between them. Germline-derived CDR1 and CDR2 are DFQATT and SNEGSKA (reference sequence). This CDR3 is 16 amino acids long.

Turning to this clone: With the read ending 3 residues before the CDR3 end, the germline J gene is used to fill in that end. V and J are TRBV27 and TRBJ2-3; 8 bases are a match to TRBD2. The CDR3 loop spans 14 amino acids. Germline loops: CDR1 MNHEY, CDR2 SMNVEV (reference sequence). Trimming cost V 6 bases and J 5 bases; bases outside gene matches: 7. CDR3 amino acids: CASSRSGMGDTQYF. The part of the CDR3 DNA that was read is TGTGCCAGCAGCCGTAGCGGGATGGGAGATACG.

About this clone: Read data end 3 residues before the CDR3 end; the end is taken from the germline J gene. This rearrangement joins TRBV2 to TRBJ2-3, with 7 bases lining up with TRBD2. The CDR3 extends over 15 amino acids. Germline loops: CDR1 SNHLY, CDR2 FYNNEI. Trimming cost V 7 bases and J 6 bases; bases outside gene matches: 13. The covered CDR3 bases are TGTGCCAGCACCCTAGCATTCGGGAGGCATGATACG. Translation: CASTLAFGRHDT. The entire CDR3 is CASTLAFGRHDTQYF.

Concerning this clone: Sequencing ends 3 residues short of the CDR3 end; the germline J gene provides the rest. The chain is built from TRBV6-2 or TRBV6-3 and TRBJ2-3; 7 nucleotides agree with TRBD1. V was clipped by 7 bases and J by 6 bases; unmatched bases: 10. CDR3 length equals 14 residues. Germline assignment: CDR1 MNHEY and CDR2 SVGEGT. The CDR3 is CASTPTGPLDTQYF. The covered CDR3 bases are TGTGCCAGCACCCCGACAGGGCCCCTTGATACG.